The T cell receptor (beta chain) under discussion was sequenced for a study of blood T cell repertoires in COVID-19. About the study: COVID-19 samples collected from the United States, Italy and Spain covered acute and convalescent phases. PBMCs, B-cell-depleted T cells, or T cells provided the cDNA or gDNA that made up the material.

CDR3 length: 19 amino acids. The germline CDR1 and CDR2 sequences are MDHEN and SYDVKM. The junction had 18 bases not matched to a gene; V was cut back by 7 bases and J by 5 bases. Original data processing: Counts of nucleated cells, estimated from reference gene primer amplification, were obtained. Sequencing was performed with immunoSEQ multiplex PCR; in TCRdb, only in-frame clones are kept and a portion is missing. V and J calls and clone size are as listed in that table; D and trimming were resolved from the DNA. Of roughly 380,000 clones listed, about 89% were seen once; the top ten hold under 2%.

What was sequenced was peripheral blood. The genes are TRBV28 and TRBJ2-1, with 12 bases matching TRBD2. The clonotype comes from a woman between 40 and 50 years old with COVID-19, enrolled during active disease. This chain's CDR3 is CASNREIPLAGGRDNEQFF. The CDR3 nucleotides read TGTGCCAGCAACAGGGAGATTCCACTAGCGGGAGGAAGGGACAATGAGCAGTTCTTC.